This T cell receptor (beta chain) was retrieved from a study of shared T cell receptors in the human thymus. Here immunoSEQ multiplex PCR was the method, and the copy in TCRdb shows in-frame clones only, minus some. The profile shows more than 550,000 clones, approximately 85% of them singletons. V lost 6 bases and J 8 bases, leaving 25 bases between the germline ends. The CDR3 covers 16 residues. The germline gives CDR1 ENHRY, CDR2 SYGVKD. This same sample was also taken into another study, of human thymus T cells. That work states: Thymus tissue for the work was resected from patients undergoing corrective heart surgery. Across thymic and blood repertoires, the usage of V and J genes appeared to be biased. There were highly overlapping thymic repertoires among unrelated individuals, as related research reported.

Source material: thymocytes. This clonotype originated in a girl less than two years old with a congenital heart defect. The chain carries TRBV10-3 and TRBJ1-2, with TRBD1 as a possible D gene (6 bases). CDR3 amino acids: CAISDTDRPLLWGYTF. The DNA of the CDR3 is TGTGCCATCAGCGACACTGACAGGCCCCTACTCTGGGGCTACACCTTC.